The 5 T cell receptor beta chains in this list originate from one sample, sequenced in a study of human T cells and chemical hapten exposure. TCRdb called the RACE reads again in MiXCR, with one record for every CDR3 protein. The repertoire holds tens of thousands of distinct CDR3 sequences, with around 4.5% as singletons. Time point meaning: healthy volunteer bleed at 2 weeks. Total RNA was extracted from unfractionated whole blood. The sample taken for sequencing was whole blood. Source of these receptors: a female donor in good health. Some clones in this sample may be carry-over from other donors' samples.

This clonotype showed up many times. V is TRBV18 and J is TRBJ2-1, with 8 positions matching TRBD2. The CDR3 sequence is 16 residues long. Germline CDR1 and CDR2: KGHSH and LQKENI. J lost 4 bases, V lost 1 base, and 6 bases had no gene match. The CDR3 spells CASSPLIAGSYNEQFF. The CDR3 DNA reads as TGTGCCAGCTCACCACTAATAGCGGGGTCTTACAATGAGCAGTTCTTC.

This clonotype was recorded many times. This chain links TRBV20-1 with TRBJ1-2; TRBD1 matches at 7 bases. The CDR3 totals 16 residues. Germline assignment: CDR1 DFQATT and CDR2 SNEGSKA (reference sequence). V dropped 7 bases and J dropped 2; count of bases not matched to a gene: 16. This CDR3 is CSVGIRDSQRNYGYTF. In DNA form, the CDR3 reads TGCAGTGTCGGGATCCGGGACAGCCAAAGAAACTATGGCTACACCTTC.

This clonotype occurred many times. The rearrangement joins TRBV5-1 to TRBJ2-5; no clear D. V lost 1 base and J lost 4, with 5 bases in between. Germline assignment: CDR1 SGHRS and CDR2 YFSETQ. The CDR3 has 12 amino acids. The CDR3 DNA reads TGCGCCAGCAGCTTGAAGGGAGAGACCCAGTACTTC. Its protein is CASSLKGETQYF.

The table lists this clonotype with many counts. This chain uses TRBV6-5 with TRBJ2-3; 7 bases are shared with TRBD1. There are 16 residues in the CDR3. The V gene end was trimmed by 6 bases and the J gene end by 0 bases; junction bases not matched to a gene: 9. The germline CDR1 and CDR2 sequences are MNHEY and SVGAGI. DNA for the CDR3: TGTGCCAGCAGGTTAACCGGGACAGTGAGCACAGATACGCAGTATTTT. As protein: CASRLTGTVSTDTQYF.

Ten or more counts support this clonotype. V usage is TRBV5-1 and J usage is TRBJ1-1; possible D gene TRBD1, 5 bases. The CDR3 has 15 amino acids. Germline CDR1 and CDR2: SGHRS and YFSETQ. Trimming took off 3 bases at V and 4 bases at J, with 16 bases between the two ends. The CDR3 DNA reads TGCGCCAGCAGCTCACAAGATGGGGGAAGCACTGAAGCTTTCTTT. Translation: CASSSQDGGSTEAFF.